The 19 T cell receptor beta chains presented below share a single source sample, sequenced in a study of shared clonotypes between healthy human individuals. The repertoire was sequenced with immunoSEQ multiplex PCR; TCRdb's copy has only in-frame clones and lacks some. The sample lists about 960,000 clones; approximately 80% were seen once. Sequencing used memory CD4+ T cells sorted from blood. Subset noted: CD45RA-negative fraction. The origin of the receptors is a young man in good health.

The chain uses TRBV6-1 and TRBJ1-5; tentatively, D is TRBD1 (6 bases). CDR1 is MNHNS, CDR2 SASEGT, per germline. The V gene lost 0 bases and the J gene lost 0 bases, with 12 bases spanning the gap. The CDR3 covers 17 residues. The CDR3 is CASSEALQGISNQPQHF. The CDR3, as DNA: TGTGCCAGCAGTGAAGCCCTACAGGGTATTAGCAATCAGCCCCAGCATTTT.

The chain uses TRBV28 and TRBJ1-4; D possibly corresponds to TRBD1 (5 bases). Germline V gene data show CDR1 as MDHEN and CDR2 as SYDVKM. V lost 6 bases to trimming and J lost 3 bases, with 11 bases between them. This CDR3 is built from 14 residues. As DNA, the CDR3 is TGTGCCAGCAGCCCGGGGGGGGCTAATGAAAAACTGTTTTTT. Its protein product is CASSPGGANEKLFF.

The chain recombines TRBV30 with TRBJ2-7; D not resolved. This CDR3 is built from 14 residues. Trimming cost V 2 bases and J 0 bases, with 11 bases left between them. The germline V gene encodes CDR1 GTSNPN and CDR2 SVGIG (reference sequence). DNA for the CDR3: TGTGCCTGGAGTATAGGGCAAAACTCCTACGAGCAGTACTTC. It codes for CAWSIGQNSYEQYF.

The chain couples TRBV5-4 to TRBJ2-7; 9 bases match TRBD2. The CDR3 loop spans 16 amino acids. Germline V gene lookup returns CDR1 SGHNT and CDR2 YYREEE (reference sequence). V lost 0 bases and J lost 0; bases outside the gene matches: 4. The CDR3 spells CASSLVASGTSYEQYF. The DNA of the CDR3 is TGTGCCAGCAGCTTGGTCGCTAGCGGGACCTCCTACGAGCAGTACTTC.

The chain recombines TRBV6-6 with TRBJ2-3, with D perhaps TRBD2 (6 bases). The length of the CDR3 is 15 residues. Per germline, CDR1 MNHNY and CDR2 SVGAGI (reference sequence). The V end was cut by 5 bases, the J end by 0 bases, with 12 bases between. CDR3 coding DNA: TGTGCCAGCAGTCGGGACTTCGCTAGCACAGATACGCAGTATTTT. Translated: CASSRDFASTDTQYF.

The chain is built from TRBV27 and TRBJ1-2, with D perhaps TRBD1 (5 bases). The V end lost 6 bases, the J end lost 7 bases, and 6 bases lay between the germline ends. The length of the CDR3 is 10 residues. Germline lookup yields CDR1 MNHEY and CDR2 SMNVEV (reference sequence). In DNA form, the CDR3 reads TGTGCCAGCAGGGGGGTTGGCTACACCTTC. This encodes CASRGVGYTF.

The genes are TRBV30 and TRBJ2-4, with 8 bases lining up with TRBD2. The V and J ends lost 0 bases and 9 bases, in that order; junction bases with no gene match: 25. This CDR3 region has 20 residues. CDR1 GTSNPN and CDR2 SVGIG come from the germline V gene (reference sequence). CDR3 protein: CAWSVLFQAQFREGSSIQYF. The CDR3 DNA is TGTGCCTGGAGTGTACTCTTCCAGGCGCAATTCCGGGAGGGCTCCTCCATTCAGTACTTC.

The rearrangement joins TRBV6-6 to TRBJ2-1; 8 bases map to TRBD1. V lost 0 bases and J lost 2; bases outside the gene matches: 0. CDR3 length equals 15 residues. Germline V gives CDR1 MNHNY, CDR2 SVGAGI (reference sequence). The CDR3 DNA follows: TGTGCCAGCAGTTACTCGGGACAGGCCTACAATGAGCAGTTCTTC. Translation gives CASSYSGQAYNEQFF.

This chain links TRBV28 with TRBJ2-7; D possibly uses TRBD1 or TRBD2 (5 bases each). The CDR3 runs 16 residues. Trimming removed 2 bases at V and 4 bases at J, with 18 bases between. Germline CDR1 reads MDHEN; CDR2 reads SYDVKM. The CDR3 nucleotides are TGTGCCAGCAGTTTAAGCGGTCCGGGGCAGCAGTACGAGCAGTACTTC. Translating gives CASSLSGPGQQYEQYF.

A note on this clone: Other DNA variants within this sample encode the same CDR3. The CDR3, as DNA: TGTGCCAGCAGCGTAGGGGGATCGAACACCGGGGAGCTGTTTTTT. It translates to CASSVGGSNTGELFF. V usage is TRBV9 and J usage is TRBJ2-2; D not resolved. Germline values: CDR1 SGDLS, CDR2 YYNGEE. The length of the CDR3 is 15 residues. With 0 bases removed from V and 0 bases from J, the gap between germline ends came to 6 bases. The full variable domain, rest sourced from reference TRBV9 and TRBJ2-2, is DSGVTQTPKHLITATGQRVTLRCSPRSGDLSVYWYQQSLDQGLQFLIQYYNGEERAKGNILERFSAQQFPDLHSELNLSSLELGDSALYFCASSVGGSNTGELFFGEGSRLTVL.

This sequence joins TRBV4-2 and TRBJ2-3; the match to TRBD2 covers 9 bases. This CDR3 contains 17 residues. Germline trimming cut 1 base from V and 3 bases from J; bases unmatched to any gene: 8. Germline CDR1 is LGHNA and CDR2 is YNFKEQ. CDR3 sequence reads: CASSQGGGAMGTDTQYF. CDR3 nucleotides: TGTGCCAGCAGCCAAGGCGGGGGGGCCATGGGTACAGATACGCAGTATTTT.

The J gene is TRBJ2-7, the V gene TRBV27, with 8 positions matching TRBD1. Germline values: CDR1 MNHEY, CDR2 SMNVEV (reference sequence). The CDR3 loop spans 13 amino acids. The CDR3 protein is CATRTGSTYEQYF. For the CDR3, the DNA is TGTGCTACAAGGACAGGGAGTACCTACGAGCAGTACTTC.

The chain has TRBV1 and TRBJ2-7; no check of the table's D call, TRBD1, against the DNA was made. TRBV1 constitutes a pseudogene. CDR3 length equals 15 residues. DNA of the CDR3: TGCACCAGCAGCCAAGATGCCCCGGACAGCCACGAGCAGTACTTC. Translated, it gives CTSSQDAPDSHEQYF.

The V and J genes are TRBV29-1 and TRBJ1-2; unclear D gene. The CDR3 extends over 13 amino acids. Germline V gene lookup returns CDR1 SQVTM and CDR2 ANQGSEA. V was cut by 6 bases and J by 8 bases, with 19 bases left in between. This chain's CDR3 is CSVPSAPTRGYTF. The CDR3 region has the DNA TGCAGCGTCCCTTCTGCCCCCACGCGAGGCTACACCTTC.

J is TRBJ2-4 and V is TRBV7-9; perhaps TRBD1 as D (6 bases). Trimming stripped 5 bases from V and 9 bases from J, with 17 bases between. CDR1 and CDR2 (germline): SEHNR, FQNEAQ (reference sequence). CDR3 length equals 14 residues. The CDR3 is CASSVETGLSIQYF. The CDR3 DNA reads as TGTGCCAGCAGCGTAGAAACAGGGTTAAGCATTCAGTACTTC.

The chain couples TRBV9 to TRBJ2-1; 7 bases match TRBD1. CDR3 size: 15 residues. V was pared by 7 bases and J by 2 bases, with 9 bases of the junction left unmatched. The germline V gene encodes CDR1 SGDLS and CDR2 YYNGEE. CDR3 bases: TGTGCCAGCGCTTCCGAGACAGGGACCTACAATGAGCAGTTCTTC. It codes for CASASETGTYNEQFF.

This chain uses TRBV5-1 with TRBJ2-5; tentatively, D is TRBD2 (6 bases). Trimming took 5 bases from V and 5 from J, leaving 19 bases between them. Germline CDR1 is SGHRS and CDR2 is YFSETQ. The CDR3 totals 15 residues. CDR3 residues: CASSQGRRDSETQYF. Here the CDR3 DNA reads TGCGCCAGCAGTCAAGGGCGGAGGGACTCGGAGACCCAGTACTTC.

The V gene is TRBV5-4, the J gene TRBJ1-2; D possibly corresponds to TRBD1 (6 bases). The CDR3 consists of 16 residues. The V end lost 2 bases, the J end lost 2 bases, and 16 bases lay between the germline ends. CDR1 and CDR2 (germline): SGHNT, YYREEE (reference sequence). The CDR3 spells CASSLDRTALNYGYTF. The CDR3 nucleotides read TGTGCCAGCAGCTTAGACCGGACAGCCCTGAACTATGGCTACACCTTC.

V and J are TRBV7-9 and TRBJ1-2, with 7 bases aligning to TRBD1. Trimming cost V 8 bases and J 4 bases; bases outside gene matches: 7. The CDR3 runs to 13 residues. The germline V gene has CDR1 SEHNR and CDR2 FQNEAQ (reference sequence). CDR3 region: CASPAGGGYGYTF. In DNA, the CDR3 is TGTGCCAGCCCGGCAGGGGGTGGCTATGGCTACACCTTC.